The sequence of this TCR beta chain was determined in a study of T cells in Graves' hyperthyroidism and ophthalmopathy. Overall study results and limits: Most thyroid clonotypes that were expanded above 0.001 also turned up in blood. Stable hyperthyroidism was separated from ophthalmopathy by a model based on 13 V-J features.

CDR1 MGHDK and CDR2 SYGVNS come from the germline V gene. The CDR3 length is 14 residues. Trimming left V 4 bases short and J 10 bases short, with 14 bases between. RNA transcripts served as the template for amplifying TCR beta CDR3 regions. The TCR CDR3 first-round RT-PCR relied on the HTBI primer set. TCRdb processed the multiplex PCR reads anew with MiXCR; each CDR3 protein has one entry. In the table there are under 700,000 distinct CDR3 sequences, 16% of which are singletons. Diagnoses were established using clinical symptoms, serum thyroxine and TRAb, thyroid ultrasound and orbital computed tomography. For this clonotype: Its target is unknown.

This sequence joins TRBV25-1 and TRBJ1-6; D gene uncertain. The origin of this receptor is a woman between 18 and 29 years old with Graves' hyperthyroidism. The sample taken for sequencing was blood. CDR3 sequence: CASSAPVSGSPLHF. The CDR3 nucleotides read TGTGCCAGCAGTGCCCCGGTTTCAGGATCACCCCTCCACTTT. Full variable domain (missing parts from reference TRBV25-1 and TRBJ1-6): EADIYQTPRYLVIGTGKKITLECSQTMGHDKMYWYQQDPGMELHLIHYSYGVNSTEKGDLSSESTVSRIRTEHFPLTLESARPSHTSQYLCASSAPVSGSPLHFGNGTRLTVT.